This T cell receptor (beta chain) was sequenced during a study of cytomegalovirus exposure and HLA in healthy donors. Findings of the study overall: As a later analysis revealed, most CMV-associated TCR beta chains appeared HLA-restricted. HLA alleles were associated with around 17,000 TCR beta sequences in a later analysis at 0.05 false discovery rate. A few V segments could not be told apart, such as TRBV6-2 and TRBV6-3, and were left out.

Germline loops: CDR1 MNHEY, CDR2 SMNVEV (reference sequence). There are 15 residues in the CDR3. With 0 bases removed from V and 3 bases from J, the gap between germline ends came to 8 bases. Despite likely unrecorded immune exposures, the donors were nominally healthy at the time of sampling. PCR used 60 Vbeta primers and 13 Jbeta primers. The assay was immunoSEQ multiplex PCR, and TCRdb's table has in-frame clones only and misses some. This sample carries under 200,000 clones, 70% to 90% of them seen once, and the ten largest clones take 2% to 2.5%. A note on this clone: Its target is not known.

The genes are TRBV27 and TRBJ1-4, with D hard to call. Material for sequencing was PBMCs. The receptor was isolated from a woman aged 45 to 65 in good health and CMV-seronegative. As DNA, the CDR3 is TGTGCCAGCAGTTTATCTTGGGGAGCTAATGAAAAACTGTTTTTT. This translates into CASSLSWGANEKLFF.